Listed below are T cell receptor beta chains from one sample, sequenced in a study of shared clonotypes between healthy human individuals. Generated by immunoSEQ multiplex PCR, the TCRdb table keeps only in-frame clones and is missing some. Of millions of clones listed, about 92% are singletons. Sequenced material: naive CD4+ T cells sorted from blood. These receptors all stem from a man between 18 and 35 years old in good health. CDR3s include the opening cysteine and the closing phenylalanine or tryptophan. A D gene is named only where the DNA matches it firmly. Only some rows state a clone size, as once, few, many or a class for expanded clones.

v_gene	j_gene	abundance	d_gene	CDR3nt	CDR3aa
TRBV29-1	TRBJ2-3	.	TRBD1	TGCAGCGTTTACGGACAGGGAGATACGCAGTATTTT	CSVYGQGDTQYF
TRBV11-2	TRBJ2-5	.	.	TGTGCCAGCAGCTTAGATTCGTCAGGGGCTGCTTACAGGGAGACCCAGTACTTC	CASSLDSSGAAYRETQYF
TRBV5-1	TRBJ2-3	once	.	TGCGCCAGCAGGGAGGCTGGGGCGGATACGCAGTATTTT	CASREAGADTQYF
TRBV11-2	TRBJ2-3	.	TRBD2	TGTGCCAGCAGCTTTACCAGCGGGGGTTCCACAGATACGCAGTATTTT	CASSFTSGGSTDTQYF
TRBV30	TRBJ1-5	.	.	TGTGCCTGGAGTGCATCCCCAGGGGCGGGCAATCAGCCCCAGCATTTT	CAWSASPGAGNQPQHF
TRBV7-9	TRBJ2-1	.	TRBD1	TGTGCCAGCAGCGAGGGAACAGGGGGCCCCTACAATGAGCAGTTCTTC	CASSEGTGGPYNEQFF
TRBV5-1	TRBJ2-5	.	TRBD1	TGCGCCAGCAGTTTTTTATCAGGGACAGCCCAAGAGACCCAGTACTTC	CASSFLSGTAQETQYF
TRBV11-2	TRBJ2-1	.	TRBD2	TGTGCCAGCAGCTTACGACTAGCACCAGGTACCTACAATGAGCAGTTCTTC	CASSLRLAPGTYNEQFF
TRBV20-1	TRBJ2-5	.	.	TGCAGTGCTGGGGAGACCCAGTACTTC	CSAGETQYF
TRBV6-5	TRBJ2-5	.	TRBD2	TGTGCCAGCAGTCACCCGGGACTAGCGGAAGAGACCCAGTACTTC	CASSHPGLAEETQYF
TRBV2	TRBJ2-2	.	.	TGTGCCAGCAGGTTACCAGGTGCCCCCGGGGAGCTGTTTTTT	CASRLPGAPGELFF
TRBV11-2	TRBJ2-2	.	.	TGTGCCAGCGGCGAAGGCAAATGGGCCACCGGGGAGCTGTTTTTT	CASGEGKWATGELFF
TRBV2	TRBJ2-7	once	TRBD2	TGTGCCAGCAGGGCTAGCGGAAACTCCTACGAGCAGTACTTC	CASRASGNSYEQYF
TRBV6-5	TRBJ2-7	.	.	TGTGCCAGCAGTTACTCGGGGGGAATGATCTACGAGCAGTACTTC	CASSYSGGMIYEQYF
TRBV2	TRBJ1-4	.	.	TGTGCCAGCAATGGCGGGAGGGCGGCTAATGAAAAACTGTTTTTT	CASNGGRAANEKLFF
TRBV7-2	TRBJ2-7	.	TRBD2	TGTGCCAGCAGCTTAGCAGTTTTGTCTAGCGGCTACGAGCAGTACTTC	CASSLAVLSSGYEQYF
TRBV5-1	TRBJ2-7	.	.	TGCGCCAGCAGCTTGGCTGGGGTGGTTATTTCAGGGGTCGGGGAGCAGTACTTC	CASSLAGVVISGVGEQYF
TRBV7-2	TRBJ2-7	.	.	TGTGCCAGCAGCTTAGTAGCGTTAGGCGACGAGCAGTACTTC	CASSLVALGDEQYF
TRBV27	TRBJ1-4	.	.	TGTGCCAGCAGTAACAGACCGGCAACTAATGAAAAACTGTTTTTT	CASSNRPATNEKLFF
TRBV5-5	TRBJ1-4	.	.	TGTGCCAGCAGCGTCCAAGGGTGGGCTAATGAAAAACTGTTTTTT	CASSVQGWANEKLFF
TRBV2	TRBJ2-7	.	.	TGTGCCAGCAGTCAGGTGACTGAATCCGGTCGGTACTTC	CASSQVTESGRYF
TRBV6-5	TRBJ2-1	.	.	TGTGCCAGCAGTACACAGGGCAATGAGCAGTTCTTC	CASSTQGNEQFF
TRBV28	TRBJ2-3	.	TRBD2	TGTGCCAGCAGTTTATCAGCGGGGGGCACAGATACGCAGTATTTT	CASSLSAGGTDTQYF
TRBV2	TRBJ2-7	.	.	TGTGCCAGCAGTGGCGCCACAGGCGGAAGCTCCTACGAGCAGTACTTC	CASSGATGGSSYEQYF
TRBV25-1	TRBJ2-3	.	.	TGTGCCAGCAGTGATTCAAGCGGGTACACAGATACGCAGTATTTT	CASSDSSGYTDTQYF
TRBV5-1	TRBJ1-4	.	TRBD1	TGCGCCAGCAGCTTGGTATGGCAGGGGGCGCCTAATGAAAAACTGTTTTTT	CASSLVWQGAPNEKLFF
TRBV14	TRBJ2-1	.	TRBD2	TGTGCCAGCAGCCGATCGGGACTAGTGAACGCTGAGCAGTTCTTC	CASSRSGLVNAEQFF
TRBV30	TRBJ1-3	.	TRBD1	TGTGCCTGGAGTTTAGGACAGGGCAGCTCTGGAAACACCATATATTTT	CAWSLGQGSSGNTIYF
TRBV28	TRBJ1-2	.	TRBD1	TGTGCCAGCAGAATCTTTTACCCGGGACAGGGGGCGAAGGGCTACACCTTC	CASRIFYPGQGAKGYTF
TRBV6-6	TRBJ1-1	few	.	TGTGCCAGCAGCCGCCCGAACACTGAAGCTTTCTTT	CASSRPNTEAFF
TRBV10-3	TRBJ2-7	.	TRBD1	TGTGCCATCAGTGATGTCGGGACAGCCTACGAGCAGTACTTC	CAISDVGTAYEQYF
TRBV7-8	TRBJ1-2	.	.	TGTGCCAGCAGCTCTCAGACGGGGAACTATGGCTACACCTTC	CASSSQTGNYGYTF
TRBV6-5	TRBJ1-1	.	.	TGTGCCAGCAGACCCCGGACGGCGCTGAACACTGAAGCTTTCTTT	CASRPRTALNTEAFF
TRBV11-2	TRBJ1-3	.	TRBD1	TGTGCCAGCAGGACGGCACAGGGGCAGCTGGGTGGAAACACCATATATTTT	CASRTAQGQLGGNTIYF
TRBV7-2	TRBJ2-7	.	.	TGTGCCAGCAGCTCCCGTGGGGAGCAGTACTTC	CASSSRGEQYF
TRBV6-6	TRBJ2-1	.	.	TGTGCCAGCAGTTACGGTGGGTACAATGAGCAGTTCTTC	CASSYGGYNEQFF
TRBV6-6	TRBJ1-4	.	.	TGTGCCAGCAGTAGACAAGGGGAAGAAAAACTGTTTTTT	CASSRQGEEKLFF
TRBV10-1	TRBJ2-7	few	.	TGCGCCAGCAGTGAGTCATCCAGGGGTCAGGACGAGCAGTACTTC	CASSESSRGQDEQYF
TRBV27	TRBJ2-7	.	TRBD2	TGTGCCAGCAGTTTAGGCCTAGCGGACTCCTACGAGCAGTACTTC	CASSLGLADSYEQYF
TRBV10-3	TRBJ1-1	.	.	TGTGCCATCGGGGGGGCTCTGAACACTGAAGCTTTCTTT	CAIGGALNTEAFF
TRBV6-5	TRBJ2-1	.	.	TGTGCCAGCGATCCCGCGCCTGCTTCCTACAATGAGCAGTTCTTC	CASDPAPASYNEQFF
TRBV28	TRBJ1-1	.	TRBD1	TGTGCCAGCAGTTTGAGCAGGGGGCAAGCTTTCTTT	CASSLSRGQAFF
TRBV7-8	TRBJ2-7	.	.	TGTGCCAGCAGCTTAGGACGGGTCTACGAGCAGTACTTC	CASSLGRVYEQYF
TRBV2	TRBJ2-1	.	TRBD1	TGTGCCAGCAGTATCGGACAGGGGACCGGCGAGCAGTTCTTC	CASSIGQGTGEQFF
TRBV6-1	TRBJ2-5	.	.	TGTGCCAGCACCCAAAAGGGGGGAGGCGGAGAGACCCAGTACTTC	CASTQKGGGGETQYF
TRBV18	TRBJ1-2	once	.	TGTGCCAGCTCACCACCGCAAGGGAGGAGCTATGGCTACACCTTC	CASSPPQGRSYGYTF
TRBV6-1	TRBJ1-5	.	.	TGTGCCAGCAGTGACGTCCGCAGGGGTAGTTTGGAGCCCCAGCATTTT	CASSDVRRGSLEPQHF
TRBV5-1	TRBJ2-3	.	.	TGCGCCAGCAGCTTTAGTCCCACCCTGGGCACAGATACGCAGTATTTT	CASSFSPTLGTDTQYF
TRBV7-9	TRBJ2-1	.	TRBD2	TGTGCCACCATCAAGTCAGCGGGATGGGGTGAGCAGTTCTTC	CATIKSAGWGEQFF
TRBV10-3	TRBJ1-1	.	.	TGTGCCATCAGTGTTAACAGTGAAGCTTTCTTT	CAISVNSEAFF
TRBV5-1	TRBJ1-1	.	.	TGCGCCAGCAGCCCCGGAAGGGGAATCACTGAAGCTTTCTTT	CASSPGRGITEAFF
TRBV10-3	TRBJ2-2	.	.	TGTGCCATCTCCGACCGCAGGGCTGGTCTAGCCGCGAACACCGGGGAGCTGTTTTTT	CAISDRRAGLAANTGELFF
TRBV15	TRBJ2-5	.	TRBD2	TGTGCCACCAGCAGAGACGGGAGGGAGACCCAGTACTTC	CATSRDGRETQYF
TRBV7-9	TRBJ1-1	.	TRBD1	TGTGCCAGCAGGACAGGGTACACTGAAGCTTTCTTT	CASRTGYTEAFF
TRBV27	TRBJ2-7	.	TRBD2	TGTGCCAGCAGTCCGGGACTAGGACTAGGCTACGAGCAGTACTTC	CASSPGLGLGYEQYF
TRBV5-5	TRBJ1-6	.	.	TGTGCCAGCAGCTTGGTTGTGGGTATGGATTCACCCCTCCACTTT	CASSLVVGMDSPLHF
TRBV25-1	TRBJ1-5	.	TRBD1	TGTGCCAGCAGGCAGGGGGACAATCAGCCCCAGCATTTT	CASRQGDNQPQHF